This TCR beta chain emerged from a study of T cell responses to AZD1222 COVID-19 vaccine. TCRdb keeps only in-frame clones here, not all; method: immunoSEQ multiplex PCR. The table records 120,000 or so clones, roughly 90% of them present only once. The sample in question was peripheral blood, obtained 28 days after the second AZD1222 dose. This sequence originates from an adult who received the AZD1222 COVID-19 vaccine.

The CDR3 reads CASSFRLGLTYEQYF. In DNA form, the CDR3 reads TGTGCCAGCAGCTTTCGACTAGGTCTAACCTACGAGCAGTACTTC. The chain carries TRBV11-3 and TRBJ2-7; the D gene is possibly TRBD2 (6 bases). Germline V gene data show CDR1 as SGHNT and CDR2 as YENEEA. V gave up 3 bases and J gave up 2 bases, with 14 bases separating them. CDR3 length: 15 amino acids.